Below, one TCR beta chain is given with its context. Its target antigen remains unknown. Base qualities are not recorded, but no much larger clone differs from it by a single base. The cohort was made up of hundreds of healthy bone marrow donors. All cohort members were sampled while nominally healthy, although unrecorded immune exposures were likely present. The donor tested CMV seropositive and was one of the 289 seropositive cohort members. Each donor provided a peripheral blood sample, and peripheral blood mononuclear cells were used for TCR beta sequencing. Genomic DNA extraction from the blood cell samples was performed with the Qiagen DNeasy Blood Extraction Kit. The CDR3 numbers 16 residues from cysteine through phenylalanine. The retained sequence is limited to the CDR3, 48 bases, with the frame set at the first base. The germline V gene (reference sequence) gives CDR1 as MNHNY and CDR2 as SVGAGI. V and J lose 3 bases and 3 bases, and a span of 17 bases separates them.

This entry is derived from a study of cytomegalovirus exposure and HLA in healthy donors (TCRdb year 2017). Context from the whole study: An earlier analysis of approximately 640 of the donors reported more than 250 Gb of sequence data and some 120 million unique TCR beta sequences from about 179 million T cells. An early release that covered about 640 HLA-typed donors contained approximately 300 gigabases of sequencing data and tens of millions of unique TCR sequences. Of the 398 genotyped donors, roughly 85% fell in the genetic ancestry cluster associated with self-reported Caucasian donors. The study aimed to test whether signatures of past pathogen exposure could be identified by cataloging public T cell receptors. The study used immunosequencing to profile the T cell repertoires of several hundred subjects and linked those repertoires to cytomegalovirus serostatus. Along with the roughly 700-subject first cohort, a separate validation cohort of 120 different subjects was used. To predict cytomegalovirus infection status, the study combined high-throughput TCR immunosequencing, statistical association of individual TCRs with disease status, and machine learning. A later analysis re-analyzed previously published TCR beta repertoires from several hundred donors and added high-resolution HLA genotyping to study TCR occurrence patterns. The later analysis used no new phenotypic data to find candidate immune exposures, relying instead on TCR beta sequences and their occurrence across donors. An earlier analysis of fewer than 750 of the donors used high-throughput TCR beta sequencing to judge whether each TCR beta V gene segment behaved as functional or pseudogenic. Donor age, sex, ethnicity and CMV serostatus were collected together with the repertoire data. A later genetic analysis used genome-wide SNP genotypes for about 60% of the roughly 670 donors, treating that subset as a discovery cohort. Every repertoire in the discovery cohort had been generated on one and the same sequencing platform. Both class I and class II loci were covered by HLA typing, at four-digit resolution. The number of donors typed differed by locus, with roughly 620-640 for A, B, C, DRB1 and DQB1, around 500 for DQA1, 600 to 610 for DPA1, and some 470 for DPB1. Several DR-DQ haplotypes were treated as single units for association and clustering because of strong linkage in the cohort. On average, roughly 240,000 unique TCR beta nucleotide sequences were sequenced per donor among some 420 genotyped donors of the cohort, with 15% to 20% of those sequences being non-productive. Results and caveats for the whole study, not just this receptor: For the cohort, immune exposure information was limited to CMV serostatus. Because counts were too low, 15 to 20 rarely observed V segments, including chromosome 9 orphons, were excluded from the earlier analysis of several hundred of the donors. Some IMGT-functional V segments, including TRBV6-2 and TRBV6-3, could not be told apart with the 87-base-pair reads, so those segments were excluded. Cytomegalovirus status was reported to be diagnosed by the classifier with high specificity and sensitivity in both the original and validation cohorts. Compared with the approximately 600-donor mean, donors in an Asian-associated ancestry cluster had fewer N-insertions in productive TCRs, according to a later genetic analysis. Broadly in line with IMGT annotations, most TCR beta V segments showed up in productive rearrangements about 87% or about 30% of the time in an earlier analysis of a few hundred of the donors. Across donors, most TCR sequences were observed very rarely, whereas some public TCRs were present in many individuals. At a false discovery rate of 0.05, a later analysis linked around 15,000 TCR beta sequences to specific HLA alleles. According to a later analysis, TCR association rates differed among HLA loci, with DRB1 alleles showing the most associated TCRs and HLA-C alleles showing the fewest. The sequencing pipeline was judged likely to have produced a cluster of highly shared sequence variants as a technical artifact. A further reported finding was that TCR beta sequences accurately predicted the HLA-A and HLA-B alleles for most subjects in the first cohort. V-gene and J-gene trimming of TCR beta chains was associated with a missense DCLRE1C variant in a later genetic analysis, and the association was replicated in an independent cohort. It was suggested by the authors that the approach could potentially be generalized to other disease states and immunological phenotypes. Linkage disequilibrium might explain the correlated functional status among segregating V segments, but an unknown experimental factor could not be ruled out. According to a later analysis, parvovirus B19, influenza, CMV and Epstein-Barr virus appeared linked to several top co-occurrence clusters. Assigning TCR associations to individual alleles was difficult when HLA alleles, especially DR and DQ, strongly co-occurred. In this cohort, only TCR beta chains were sequenced, and detectable features were limited by the absence of alpha or paired-chain data. Three of the identified cytomegalovirus-associated TCR beta chains were confirmed in vitro to be specific for cytomegalovirus antigens. Because some donors lacked HLA typing at each locus, the association tests relied only on the typed subset. In a later analysis, HLA-associated TCR beta chains were found to be more clonally expanded and to have lower generation probabilities than equally common non-associated chains. Most CMV-associated TCR beta chains appeared to be HLA-restricted in a later analysis, and the HLA associations seemed to be driven largely by CMV exposure. Roughly uniform sequencing depth across donors was assumed in presence/absence analyses, although this assumption may not hold. A total of fewer than 200 TCR beta chains were listed by the study as associated with cytomegalovirus.

Libraries came from the immunoSEQ multiplex PCR assay. For the multiplex PCR, a mixture combining 60 forward primers for TCR Vbeta segments and 13 reverse primers for TCR Jbeta segments was used. The CDR3 region of rearranged TCR beta genes was amplified from genomic DNA by a multiplex PCR assay. Amplified TCR beta libraries were sequenced as 87-base-pair reads on the Illumina HiSeq System. Processing in the source paper ran as follows. A later analysis counted approximately 74 million unique TCR beta chains across the 640 or so repertoires, and around 12 million of these chains were shared by at least two donors. Raw reads were error-corrected and collapsed into unique sequences with a nearest-neighbor algorithm that merged closely related sequences to remove PCR and sequencing errors. To assign V, D and J gene segments, CDR3 sequences were aligned to IMGT reference sequences. For a sequence to be retained, at least a six-nucleotide match to both a V gene segment and a J gene segment was required. A rearrangement was called productive if the CDR3 had no stop codons and remained in frame with V and J, and every other rearrangement was called non-productive. CDR3 was defined by IMGT convention, running from the second conserved V-encoded cysteine to the conserved J-encoded phenylalanine. In an earlier analysis of around 570 of the donors, sequences lacking an unambiguous match to a single V gene segment were excluded. An earlier analysis of fewer than 750 of the donors called V segments functional above 56.7% productive rearrangements and segregating when the between-donor standard deviation exceeded 5%. A statistical classification framework was built to diagnose cytomegalovirus status from the catalog of TCR beta chain sequences. In a later analysis, V and J genes were assigned by comparing TCR nucleotide sequences against IMGT/GENE-DB human TR gene sequences. In a later analysis, CDR3 sequences and most-parsimonious VDJ recombination scenarios were assigned using the TCRdist pipeline. A later analysis defined each TCR beta chain by its CDR3 amino acid sequence plus V-gene family, and excluded reads lacking a unique V-gene family. In a later analysis, 450 to 600 highly shared, low-generation-probability nucleotide sequences were removed to address suspected cross-contamination and a sequencing artifact. In a later analysis, a clonal expansion index for each public chain was calculated from normalized within-repertoire ranks of inferred template counts. A later analysis computed generation probabilities with a VDJ recombination model fitted to out-of-frame rearrangements, and checked the results against IGoR. Hypergeometric tests were used in a later analysis to score TCR-TCR, TCR-HLA and TCR-CMV co-occurrence, with a repertoire-size bias correction applied to the TCR pairs. In a later analysis, false discovery rates were estimated by permuting HLA or CMV assignments 20 times. In a later analysis, co-occurring TCRs were grouped with DBSCAN, and TCRdist sequence similarity was added when clustering was performed within HLA-allele-positive subsets. For co-occurrence clustering, repertoires with fewer than 30,000 or more than 120,000 public chains were excluded, along with a handful of repertoires with anomalous nucleotide sharing. Entries here come from immuneACCESS through TCRdb and include only in-frame sequences with V and J called. Some clones fail to appear in such tables; in the studies checked, an unresolved V gene covers under half of the shortfall, and the cause of the remainder is unknown. V, J and clone size derive from that table, while D and trimming were established from the DNA sequence. The sample has 100,000 to 120,000 clones on record, roughly 67% of them singletons. The ten largest clonotypes hold roughly 8.7% of the sample.

The chain employs TRBV6-6 and TRBJ2-5; perhaps TRBD2 is the D gene, with 6 bases matching. The receptor comes from a young man in good health and CMV-seropositive. The specimen was PBMCs. The bases are TGTGCCAGCAGTTATGGAGAAGGGACGGGAGAAGAGACCCAGTACTTC. It encodes CASSYGEGTGEETQYF.